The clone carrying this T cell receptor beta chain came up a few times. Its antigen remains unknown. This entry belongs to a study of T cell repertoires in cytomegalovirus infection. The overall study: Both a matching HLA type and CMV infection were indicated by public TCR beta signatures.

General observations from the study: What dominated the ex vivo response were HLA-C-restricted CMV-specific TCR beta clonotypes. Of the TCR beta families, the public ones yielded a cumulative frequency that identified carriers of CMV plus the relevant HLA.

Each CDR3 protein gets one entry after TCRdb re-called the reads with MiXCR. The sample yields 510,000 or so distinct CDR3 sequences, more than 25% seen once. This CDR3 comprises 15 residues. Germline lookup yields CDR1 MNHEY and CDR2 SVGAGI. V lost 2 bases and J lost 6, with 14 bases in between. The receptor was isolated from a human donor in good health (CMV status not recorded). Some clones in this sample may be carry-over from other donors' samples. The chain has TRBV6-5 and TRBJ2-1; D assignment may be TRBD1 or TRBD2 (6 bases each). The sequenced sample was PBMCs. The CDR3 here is CASSYRGLWVNEQFF. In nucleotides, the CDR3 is TGTGCCAGCAGTTACCGGGGGCTTTGGGTCAATGAGCAGTTCTTC.